This entry describes one T cell receptor beta chain. Its antigen is not identified. Authors' data handling: ImmunoSEQ supplied junction-only sequences lacking quality scores, so filtering was different. Clones were read by immunoSEQ multiplex PCR, and TCRdb kept only the in-frame ones, dropping some. D and trimming come from the DNA, and the V and J calls and clone size come from that table. The repertoire consists of 550,000 to 800,000 clones, with approximately 79% occurring once and the leading ten covering approximately 1.7%. This sample is part of a study of shared clonotypes between healthy human individuals. Findings and caveats of the study: Among donors, the sharing of clonotypes was expected to be influenced by sequencing depth. Sharing across a handful of donors was seen in roughly 5% of naive CD4 clonotypes.

The CDR3 consists of 12 residues. The V end was cut by 6 bases, the J end by 1 base, with 9 bases between. Per the germline V gene, CDR1 is SQVTM and CDR2 is ANQGSEA. The V gene is TRBV29-1, the J gene TRBJ1-1; D remains unclear. This receptor was obtained from a woman in her 30s in good health. Sequencing was carried out using memory CD4+ T cells sorted from blood. Described subset: CD45RA-negative fraction. The DNA of the CDR3 is TGCAGCGTGTTCGGGTCGAACACTGAAGCTTTCTTT. Its protein product is CSVFGSNTEAFF.